The clone carrying this TCR beta chain was counted a few times. Antigen specificity is unknown. CDR3 size: 17 residues. V lost 5 bases and J lost 1, with 15 bases in between. 5'RACE template switching produced TCR cDNA carrying a universal primer site and UMIs. Via MiXCR, TCRdb re-called the 5' RACE reads, giving one row per CDR3 protein. The sample has under 150,000 distinct CDR3 sequences, 7.7% seen once. The data belong to a study of T cells after yellow fever vaccination. Overall study context: SMART-Seq v4 Ultra Low Input prepared libraries from low-cell fractions. General study findings and limits: Any FACS-sorted repertoire could hold abundant clonotypes that contaminate it from the bulk population.

Sequenced material: CD4+ T cells sorted from PBMCs, taken 5 days after the yellow fever booster vaccination. The receptor's source is a man aged 30 to 39 who received the YFV17D yellow fever vaccine. The chain is built from TRBV12-3 or TRBV12-4 and TRBJ2-6; maybe TRBD1 (5 bases). This CDR3 is CASSPRQFASGANVLTF. In DNA form, the CDR3 reads TGTGCCAGCAGTCCAAGACAGTTTGCGTCTGGGGCCAACGTCCTGACTTTC.